A single sample is the source of the 5 T cell receptor beta chains below, sequenced in a study of blood T cell repertoires in COVID-19 (dated by TCRdb to the early 2020s). The library was prepared using the immunoSEQ multiplex PCR assay. This is the immuneACCESS table as TCRdb keeps it, with only in-frame sequences that have V and J called. A part of the clones is gone; compared with another copy, unresolved V genes explain less than half, and the rest is unexplained. The sample table shows 160,000 or so clones, and 82% are seen once. More than 7.5% of the sample lies in the top ten. Sequencing was done on a sample of peripheral blood. These receptors originate from a woman in her 70s with acute or convalescent COVID-19.

The chain is built from TRBV7-3 and TRBJ2-3; tentatively, D is TRBD1 (5 bases). Germline V gives CDR1 SGHTA, CDR2 FQGTGA. Trimming removed 4 bases at V and 2 bases at J, with 13 bases between. The CDR3 sequence is 15 residues long. The CDR3 loop reads CASSSTGRITDTQYF. The CDR3 DNA sequence: TGTGCCAGCAGCTCCACAGGAAGGATCACAGATACGCAGTATTTT.

V usage is TRBV6-2 or TRBV6-3 and J usage is TRBJ2-1; TRBD1 is a possible D gene (6 bases). The germline CDR1 and CDR2 sequences are MNHEY and SVGEGT. This CDR3 is built from 18 residues. Trimming took off 4 bases at V and 0 bases at J, with 19 bases between the two ends. The CDR3 bases are TGTGCCAGCAGTTCCGACAGGACCCGGTCTAACTCCTACAATGAGCAGTTCTTC. Its translation is CASSSDRTRSNSYNEQFF.

Here the CDR3 reads CASSLGLGTADHSNQPQHF. The CDR3 DNA is TGTGCCAGCAGCTTAGGACTCGGGACAGCTGATCATAGCAATCAGCCCCAGCATTTT. The chain employs TRBV7-6 and TRBJ1-5, with TRBD1 identical over 7 bases. The V gene end was trimmed by 1 base and the J gene end by 0 bases; junction bases not matched to a gene: 12. The CDR3 contains 19 residues. CDR1 is SGHVS, CDR2 FNYEAQ, per germline.

The chain links TRBV29-1 to TRBJ1-1; TRBD1 agrees at 8 bases. Germline V CDR1 and CDR2: SQVTM, ANQGSEA. The CDR3 length is 14 residues. V lost 2 bases and J lost 1; bases outside the gene matches: 3. The CDR3 is CSVETTGANTEAFF. The CDR3 DNA reads as TGCAGCGTTGAAACGACAGGGGCGAACACTGAAGCTTTCTTT.

The CDR3 here is CASSFGRALSYEQYF. The CDR3 nucleotides read TGTGCCAGCAGTTTCGGCAGGGCGCTTTCCTACGAGCAGTACTTC. J is TRBJ2-7 and V is TRBV28, with D tentatively TRBD1 (5 bases). CDR3 length equals 15 residues. Per the germline V gene, CDR1 is MDHEN and CDR2 is SYDVKM. V dropped 3 bases and J dropped 1 base, with 13 bases sitting between them.